A selection of T cell receptor beta chains follows, all from one sample in a study of blood T cell repertoires in COVID-19. Produced via immunoSEQ multiplex PCR; TCRdb's table is partial and in-frame only. The repertoire holds fewer than 400,000 clones, 80% to 95% seen once, with about 18% in the top ten. Material: PBMCs or T cells enriched from blood (not recorded which). The receptors were gathered from a woman younger than 45 who had recovered from COVID-19. Both conserved end residues are part of each CDR3. The D gene is left open where the match is weak. Expanded clones get a size class; other rows say once, few or many, or leave the size out.

J,D,size,V,length,DNA,CDR3
TRBJ2-5,TRBD2,few,TRBV28,17,TGTGCCAGTATACCCGGGACTAGCGGGAGCATGCAAGAGACCCAGTACTTC,CASIPGTSGSMQETQYF
TRBJ1-4,.,.,TRBV7-9,14,TGTGCCAGCAGCTCCCCGGTGGAGGGTGAAAAACTGTTTTTT,CASSSPVEGEKLFF
TRBJ2-7,TRBD1,.,TRBV5-1,17,TGCGCCAGCAGCTCTTTCCCGGGACAGGGAGGCTCCTACGAGCAGTACTTC,CASSSFPGQGGSYEQYF
TRBJ2-3,TRBD1,once,TRBV6-5,14,TGTGCCAGCAGGGGACAGTCTCGCACAGATACGCAGTATTTT,CASRGQSRTDTQYF
TRBJ1-5,TRBD1,.,TRBV30,13,TGTGCCTGCGCACAGGGGGGCAATCAGCCCCAGCATTTT,CACAQGGNQPQHF
TRBJ1-2,TRBD1,.,TRBV19,16,TGTGCCAGTAGTTTAAACCAGGGGGCGGTCGGCTATGGCTACACCTTC,CASSLNQGAVGYGYTF
TRBJ2-6,TRBD1,.,TRBV7-2,17,TGTGCCAGCAGCTTACAACAGGGGGCAAGCGGGGCCAACGTCCTGACTTTC,CASSLQQGASGANVLTF
TRBJ1-1,.,.,TRBV3-1/TRBV3-2,14,TGTGCCAGCAGCCAAGTTAGAGGGAGTACTGAAGCTTTCTTT,CASSQVRGSTEAFF
TRBJ1-2,.,.,TRBV18,14,TGTGCCAGCTCACCTGGCGGCTTGAACTATGGCTACACCTTC,CASSPGGLNYGYTF
TRBJ2-7,.,.,TRBV7-9,14,TGTGCCAGCAGCTTAGGAGGTCAGTACTACGAGCAGTACTTC,CASSLGGQYYEQYF
TRBJ1-1,.,.,TRBV4-2,15,TGTGCCAGCAGCCAAGATCTCGGAGGGAAAGATGAAGCTTTCTTT,CASSQDLGGKDEAFF
TRBJ2-3,.,.,TRBV11-3,14,TGTGCCAGCAGCTTAGAGTGGGGCGCAGATACGCAGTATTTT,CASSLEWGADTQYF
TRBJ2-4,TRBD1,.,TRBV6-2/TRBV6-3,16,TGTGCCAGCAGCCTACACAGGGGCCTAGCCAAAAACATTCAGTACTTC,CASSLHRGLAKNIQYF
TRBJ1-1,.,many,TRBV6-1,15,TGTGCCAGCAGTGAAGCGCTTGGCCTGAACACTGAAGCTTTCTTT,CASSEALGLNTEAFF
TRBJ1-2,TRBD1,.,TRBV10-3,14,TGTGCCATCAGCTCGACAGGGCAGCTGCGGGGCTACACCTTC,CAISSTGQLRGYTF
TRBJ2-7,TRBD1,.,TRBV28,11,TGTGCCAGCAGGGGGACAGGCGAGCAGTACTTC,CASRGTGEQYF
TRBJ2-5,.,.,TRBV7-2,13,TGTGCCAGCAGTCTACAGGGTTGGGAGACCCAGTACTTC,CASSLQGWETQYF
TRBJ1-5,.,.,TRBV4-1,15,TGCGCCAGCAGCCATCAATATACTGACAATCAGCCCCAGCATTTT,CASSHQYTDNQPQHF
TRBJ2-3,.,once,TRBV10-3,12,TGTGCCATCAGCCCTAGCACAGATACGCAGTATTTT,CAISPSTDTQYF
TRBJ2-7,TRBD1,.,TRBV28,16,TGTGCCAGCAGTCCGCCGGGACAGGGGGCAGCCTACGAGCAGTACTTC,CASSPPGQGAAYEQYF
TRBJ2-7,TRBD1,.,TRBV7-8,14,TGTGCCAGCAGCGGACGGGACAGTACCTACGAGCAGTACTTC,CASSGRDSTYEQYF
TRBJ2-4,.,.,TRBV27,13,TGTGCCAGCAGTTTGGTAGCCGGGAATCATCAGTACTTC,CASSLVAGNHQYF
TRBJ1-4,TRBD1,.,TRBV5-1,15,TGCGCCAGCAGCGCGGGGACAGCTACTAATGAAAAACTGTTTTTT,CASSAGTATNEKLFF
TRBJ2-1,.,.,TRBV3-1/TRBV3-2,13,TGTGCCAGCAGCCAAGACTATAACTCGTTTTTTTTCTTC,CASSQDYNSFFFF
TRBJ1-2,.,.,TRBV7-2,15,TGTGCCAGCAGCCCCCAGGGAGGGATGGCCTATGGCTACACCTTC,CASSPQGGMAYGYTF
TRBJ2-1,.,.,TRBV28,12,TGTGCCAGTGGGAAACAGGGAAATGAGCAGTTCTTC,CASGKQGNEQFF
TRBJ1-2,TRBD1,.,TRBV14,14,TGTGCCAGCAGCCCTCGGACAGGGGCGGAGGGCTACACCTTC,CASSPRTGAEGYTF
TRBJ2-1,TRBD2,.,TRBV7-3,17,TGTGCCAGCAGCCCGAGGACTAGCGGGGCCTCCTACAATGAGCAGTTCTTC,CASSPRTSGASYNEQFF
TRBJ2-1,TRBD2,.,TRBV10-3,15,TGTGCCATCTCCCGACTAGCGGGGGGGCGGGAAGAGCAGTTCTTC,CAISRLAGGREEQFF
TRBJ1-5,TRBD1,.,TRBV27,14,TGTGCCAGCAGTCTACAGGGGTACGGTCAGCCCCAGCATTTT,CASSLQGYGQPQHF
TRBJ1-6,.,.,TRBV28,14,TGTGCCAGCAGTTTTACGGGCTATAATTCACCCCTCCACTTT,CASSFTGYNSPLHF
TRBJ1-2,.,.,TRBV27,15,TGTGCCAGCAGTTTGAGAGGGGGAGCTAACTATGGCTACACCTTC,CASSLRGGANYGYTF
TRBJ1-3,TRBD1,.,TRBV5-6,15,TGTGCCAGCAGTAGACAGGGGTTTTCTGGAAACACCATATATTTT,CASSRQGFSGNTIYF
TRBJ2-7,.,.,TRBV11-2,19,TGTGCCAGCAGCTTAAGGACCTACTCAGGGGTTAGTTCCCGCTACGAGCAGTACTTC,CASSLRTYSGVSSRYEQYF
TRBJ1-1,.,once,TRBV19,12,TGTGCCAGTAGTATGGCTAACACTGAAGCTTTCTTT,CASSMANTEAFF
TRBJ2-4,.,.,TRBV21-1,14,TGTGCCAGCAAGGACAGGGGGTGCAAAAACATTCAGTACTTC,CASKDRGCKNIQYF
TRBJ1-3,.,.,TRBV5-1,15,TGCGCCAGCAGCTTGATTCCAGGCTCTGGAAACACCATATATTTT,CASSLIPGSGNTIYF
TRBJ2-1,.,.,TRBV5-6,14,TGTGCCAGCAGCCTAGGACTAAGCTACAATGAGCAGTTCTTC,CASSLGLSYNEQFF
TRBJ2-5,TRBD2,.,TRBV5-1,17,TGCGCCAGCAGCCGGGGTAGGGCTAGCGGATTCCAAGAGACCCAGTACTTC,CASSRGRASGFQETQYF
TRBJ1-2,.,.,TRBV28,13,TGTGCCAGCCACAGGACAACTAACTATGGCTACACCTTC,CASHRTTNYGYTF
TRBJ2-3,TRBD2,.,TRBV13,16,TGTGCCAGCACCTTGGGACTACTAGAAAGCACAGATACGCAGTATTTT,CASTLGLLESTDTQYF
TRBJ2-7,TRBD1,.,TRBV5-1,14,TGCGCCAGCAGCTCGACAGGGGGGACCTACGAGCAGTACTTC,CASSSTGGTYEQYF
TRBJ1-2,TRBD1,.,TRBV28,17,TGTGCCAGCAGTTTGGCAGGGGGCCACACCTTGGGCTATGGCTACACCTTC,CASSLAGGHTLGYGYTF
TRBJ2-1,.,.,TRBV6-5,15,TGTGCCAGCCGAAAACAGGGAAGCTCCTACAATGAGCAGTTCTTC,CASRKQGSSYNEQFF
TRBJ1-2,.,once,TRBV28,13,TGTGCCAGCAGTCTCGGACATCCCTATGGCTACACCTTC,CASSLGHPYGYTF
TRBJ2-5,TRBD2,.,TRBV7-2,13,TGTGCCAGCAGCCGGGGGGTCGTAGAGACCCAGTACTTC,CASSRGVVETQYF
TRBJ2-7,.,.,TRBV11-1,14,TGTGCCAGCAGCTTAATTTGGGGAGGCTACGAGCAGTACTTC,CASSLIWGGYEQYF
TRBJ1-2,TRBD1,once,TRBV27,12,TGTGCCAGCAGGGGACAGGGGAGTGGCTACACCTTC,CASRGQGSGYTF
TRBJ2-7,.,.,TRBV28,13,TGTGCCAGCCTCAGGGGTTACCCCTACGAGCAGTACTTC,CASLRGYPYEQYF